The clone carrying this T cell receptor beta chain occurred a few times. What it recognizes is unknown. This record belongs to a study of T-cell memory formation after mild COVID-19. Whole-study results and caveats: The pre-infection memory compartment contained some responding clones, suggesting cross-reactive memory joined.

The CDR3 is made up of 14 amino acids. V was clipped by 6 bases and J by 0 bases, with 9 bases between them. Germline CDR1 and CDR2: MNHEY and SVGEGT. MiXCR, applied by TCRdb to the 5' RACE reads, yields one record per CDR3 protein. This table has approximately 300,000 distinct CDR3 sequences, roughly 8.2% appearing once. The sequence came from a young man who had mild COVID-19 (a few samples of this study predate the infection). Cell type and time point are not known. The sequenced sample consisted of PBMCs or a T cell subset sorted from them (not recorded which). This rearrangement joins TRBV6-2 or TRBV6-3 to TRBJ1-3; D unresolved. In DNA, the CDR3 is TGTGCCAGCAGAAGCGGCTACTCTGGAAACACCATATATTTT. It codes for CASRSGYSGNTIYF.